This T cell receptor beta chain was documented in a study of blood T cell repertoires in COVID-19. In the study overall: The United States, Italy and Spain supplied acute and convalescent COVID-19 samples. PBMCs, B-cell-depleted T cells, or T cells were the source of the cDNA or gDNA that made up the material.

Study processing details: Nucleated cell number was recorded as an estimate derived from reference gene primer amplification. TCRdb's copy holds only in-frame clones and misses some; the assay was immunoSEQ multiplex PCR. That table gives V, J and clone size, and the DNA gave D and trimming. The data hold about 360,000 clones, with approximately 86% observed a single time. V trimming: 4 bases; J trimming: 4 bases; junction bases outside the gene matches: 7. The CDR3 runs to 15 residues. This chain joins TRBV23-1 and TRBJ1-5; 7 bases are shared with TRBD1. TRBV23-1 belongs to the ORF category, with a function that is uncertain. The specimen sequenced was peripheral blood. The TCR originated in a woman aged 55-75 years with COVID-19, enrolled during active disease. CDR3 residues: CASSPPGQRNQPQHF. The CDR3 bases are TGCGCCAGCAGTCCTCCGGGACAGAGGAATCAGCCCCAGCATTTT.